These 26 T cell receptor beta chains share one sample of origin, sequenced in a study of T-cell memory formation after mild COVID-19. TCRdb itself ran the 5' RACE reads through MiXCR, one entry per CDR3 protein. The sample consists of around 500,000 distinct CDR3 sequences, 15% to 20% of them appearing once. Sequencing used PBMCs or a T cell subset sorted from them (not recorded which). Receptors originate from an adult woman who had mild COVID-19 (a few samples of this study predate the infection). Cell type and time point are not known.

The chain carries TRBV6-1 and TRBJ1-1; 9 bases are shared with TRBD1. The CDR3 runs 16 residues. Trimming cost V 5 bases and J 2 bases; bases outside gene matches: 9. Germline V gene data show CDR1 as MNHNS and CDR2 as SASEGT. In nucleotides, the CDR3 is TGTGCCAGCAGTCCCCGGACAGGGGCTACCAACACTGAAGCTTTCTTT. Translated, it gives CASSPRTGATNTEAFF.

V usage is TRBV27 and J usage is TRBJ2-7, with TRBD2 as a possible D gene (5 bases). This CDR3 comprises 15 residues. V was clipped by 5 bases and J by 5 bases, with 19 bases between them. In germline, CDR1 is MNHEY, CDR2 SMNVEV (reference sequence). CDR3 in DNA: TGTGCCAGCAGTCCTTCTGAGGGATCTCGGGACGAGCAGTACTTC. Its translation: CASSPSEGSRDEQYF.

In its sample, this clonotype was seen a few times. The V and J genes are TRBV6-2 or TRBV6-3 and TRBJ2-1; TRBD2 matches at 7 bases. This CDR3 is 14 amino acids long. Germline lookup yields CDR1 MNHEY and CDR2 SVGEGT. V shed 7 bases, J shed 9 bases, and the junction held 12 bases outside the gene matches. CDR3 region: CASTQAGPFFEQFF. The CDR3, as DNA: TGTGCCAGCACCCAAGCGGGGCCTTTTTTTGAGCAGTTCTTC.

The gene calls are TRBV5-1 and TRBJ1-4; TRBD1 is a possible D gene (5 bases). The CDR3 consists of 15 residues. V was trimmed by 1 base and J by 8 bases, leaving 15 bases between them. Germline V CDR1 and CDR2: SGHRS, YFSETQ. This CDR3 reads CASSLTARAGEKLFF. The CDR3 bases are TGCGCCAGCAGCTTGACAGCCAGGGCGGGGGAAAAACTGTTTTTT. Looking up the rest from reference TRBV5-1 and TRBJ1-4 gives the full variable domain: KAGVTQTPRYLIKTRGQQVTLSCSPISGHRSVSWYQQTPGQGLQFLFEYFSETQRNKGNFPGRFSGRQFSNSRSEMNVSTLELGDSALYLCASSLTARAGEKLFFGSGTQLSVL.

The V call is TRBV7-9, the J call TRBJ1-6, with D uncertain. This CDR3 is built from 12 residues. V lost 5 bases and J 9 bases, leaving 8 bases between the germline ends. The V gene's germline CDR1 is SEHNR and CDR2 FQNEAQ (reference sequence). CDR3 amino acids: CASSHPGSPLHF. The CDR3 bases are TGTGCCAGCAGCCATCCGGGTTCACCCCTCCACTTT.

J is TRBJ2-5 and V is TRBV29-1, with TRBD2 identical over 7 bases. V was pared by 5 bases and J by 4 bases, with 4 bases of the junction left unmatched. The CDR3 length is 12 residues. Germline V gene lookup returns CDR1 SQVTM and CDR2 ANQGSEA. CDR3 region: CSVLSGTETQYF. The CDR3 DNA sequence: TGCAGCGTTCTGAGCGGGACAGAGACCCAGTACTTC.

This clonotype was counted a few times. The V gene is TRBV6-5, the J gene TRBJ1-1; the match to TRBD1 covers 9 bases. The J segment lost 5 bases and the V segment lost 6 bases, leaving 13 bases of the junction unmatched. This CDR3 region has 16 residues. CDR1 MNHEY and CDR2 SVGAGI come from the germline V gene. The CDR3 reads CASSLSPGQGRTEAFF. The CDR3 nucleotides are TGTGCCAGCAGCCTCTCCCCGGGACAGGGAAGAACTGAAGCTTTCTTT.

This clonotype was detected ten times or more. The rearrangement joins TRBV27 to TRBJ2-5; no reliable D call. CDR3 size: 14 residues. Trimming left V 4 bases short and J 2 bases short, with 11 bases between. Germline V gene lookup returns CDR1 MNHEY and CDR2 SMNVEV (reference sequence). This CDR3 reads CASSSLDRQETQYF. CDR3 nucleotides: TGTGCCAGCAGTTCCCTCGACCGACAAGAGACCCAGTACTTC.

The chain employs TRBV5-1 and TRBJ2-1; 8 positions match TRBD2. The CDR3 contains 15 residues. The J segment lost 6 bases and the V segment lost 0 bases, leaving 5 bases of the junction unmatched. CDR1 and CDR2 (germline): SGHRS, YFSETQ. The CDR3 here is CASSLVAGSVNEQFF. DNA for the CDR3: TGCGCCAGCAGCTTGGTAGCGGGGTCCGTCAATGAGCAGTTCTTC. The whole variable domain, filled in from reference TRBV5-1 and TRBJ2-1, reads KAGVTQTPRYLIKTRGQQVTLSCSPISGHRSVSWYQQTPGQGLQFLFEYFSETQRNKGNFPGRFSGRQFSNSRSEMNVSTLELGDSALYLCASSLVAGSVNEQFFGPGTRLTVL.

The V and J genes are TRBV5-1 and TRBJ2-3; either TRBD1 or TRBD2 may supply D (5 bases each). CDR3 length: 15 residues. The V end lost 4 bases, the J end lost 5 bases, and 17 bases lay between the germline ends. Germline V gene data show CDR1 as SGHRS and CDR2 as YFSETQ. In DNA, the CDR3 is TGCGCCAGCAGCACCGGGACGGCGCACGGAGATACGCAGTATTTT. It codes for CASSTGTAHGDTQYF.

The chain couples TRBV6-5 to TRBJ2-7; 10 nucleotides match TRBD2. The V gene's germline CDR1 is MNHEY and CDR2 SVGAGI. This CDR3 comprises 15 residues. V lost 5 bases, J lost 7 bases, and 11 bases stayed unmatched. For the CDR3, the DNA is TGTGCCAGCAGTCCCTCGCTAGCGGGAGCATGGGAGCAGTACTTC. Translating gives CASSPSLAGAWEQYF.

The sample holds a few counts of this clonotype. The chain is built from TRBV12-3 or TRBV12-4 and TRBJ1-5; no clear D gene. There are 14 residues in the CDR3. Trimming removed 2 bases from V and 6 bases from J, with 11 bases in between. Here the CDR3 reads CASSLQDLRQPQHF. In DNA, the CDR3 is TGTGCCAGCAGTTTACAGGACCTCCGTCAGCCCCAGCATTTT.

The genes are TRBV5-1 and TRBJ1-4; unclear D gene. From germline, CDR1 is SGHRS and CDR2 YFSETQ. Trimming cost V 1 base and J 6 bases, with 7 bases left between them. The CDR3 extends over 13 amino acids. As DNA, the CDR3 is TGCGCCAGCAGCTTGTACAGCTATGAAAAACTGTTTTTT. This sequence encodes CASSLYSYEKLFF.

This clonotype was recorded a few times. This chain joins TRBV20-1 and TRBJ1-2, with TRBD1 identical over 8 bases. The CDR3 is made up of 16 amino acids. Germline-derived CDR1 and CDR2 are DFQATT and SNEGSKA (reference sequence). Losses at the gene ends were 5 bases for V and 1 base for J; bases not matched to a gene: 12. The CDR3, as DNA: TGCAGTGCTCCTGGACAGGGAAGGGAGAATAACTATGGCTACACCTTC. Protein sequence: CSAPGQGRENNYGYTF.

In this sample, this clonotype turned up many times. The rearrangement links TRBV7-9 to TRBJ2-3; the match to TRBD2 covers 12 bases. From germline, CDR1 is SEHNR and CDR2 FQNEAQ (reference sequence). The V segment lost 5 bases and the J segment 3 bases; nucleotides outside the gene matches: 3. The CDR3 consists of 15 residues. CDR3 nucleotide sequence: TGTGCCAGCAGCGCCGGGACTAGCGGGACAGATACGCAGTATTTT. Protein product: CASSAGTSGTDTQYF.

This clonotype was seen at least ten times. The rearrangement uses TRBV7-9 and TRBJ2-7; 11 nucleotides match TRBD2. This CDR3 contains 14 residues. V dropped 8 bases and J dropped 3; count of bases not matched to a gene: 6. The germline V gene encodes CDR1 SEHNR and CDR2 FQNEAQ (reference sequence). The CDR3: CASSPGTSGYEQYF. The CDR3 coding sequence is TGTGCCAGCTCACCCGGGACTAGCGGCTACGAGCAGTACTTC.

At least ten counts were recorded for this clonotype. The chain joins TRBV6-5 to TRBJ2-7, with 7 bases matching TRBD1. V gave up 0 bases and J gave up 3 bases; unmatched junction bases: 8. Per germline, CDR1 MNHEY and CDR2 SVGAGI. This CDR3 has 16 residues. The CDR3 is CASSYSYGTEVYEQYF. For the CDR3, the DNA is TGTGCCAGCAGTTACTCGTATGGGACAGAGGTCTACGAGCAGTACTTC.

The chain's CDR3 is CASSGTGFGTEAFF. CDR3 coding DNA: TGTGCCAGCAGTGGCACAGGGTTCGGCACTGAAGCTTTCTTT. This chain connects TRBV6-5 to TRBJ1-1, with a tentative D call TRBD1 (6 bases). Deletions cut 5 bases from V and 4 bases from J, with 14 bases between. Per germline, CDR1 MNHEY and CDR2 SVGAGI. The CDR3 runs 14 residues.

This clonotype was observed many times. The chain couples TRBV6-2 or TRBV6-3 to TRBJ2-5, with a tentative D call TRBD1 (6 bases). CDR1 is MNHEY, CDR2 SVGEGT, per germline. With 5 bases removed from V and 3 bases from J, the gap between germline ends came to 16 bases. This CDR3 is built from 15 residues. The CDR3, as DNA: TGTGCCAGCAGTACCCTAGGGACACCGAAAGAGACCCAGTACTTC. It encodes CASSTLGTPKETQYF.

This clonotype was picked up a small number of times. The chain couples TRBV20-1 to TRBJ2-3; TRBD1 matches 10 bases. Germline CDR1 is DFQATT and CDR2 is SNEGSKA (reference sequence). The CDR3 sequence is 14 residues long. Unmatched junction bases numbered 10, after V lost 8 bases and J lost 5 bases. The CDR3 sequence: CSPSRQGAKDTQYF. CDR3 nucleotide sequence: TGCAGTCCCTCACGACAGGGGGCTAAAGATACGCAGTATTTT.

This sequence joins TRBV7-2 and TRBJ2-4; D might be TRBD1 (5 bases). The CDR3 totals 15 residues. Germline loops: CDR1 SGHTA, CDR2 FQGNSA. Trimming removed 4 bases at V and 3 bases at J, with 13 bases between. The CDR3 sequence: CASSSWPQGKNIQYF. The CDR3 bases are TGTGCCAGCAGCTCCTGGCCCCAGGGCAAAAACATTCAGTACTTC.

As DNA, the CDR3 is TGCGCCAGCAGCTTGTCACAGGGAGCAGTTGAGCAGTACTTC. Residues: CASSLSQGAVEQYF. This chain connects TRBV5-1 to TRBJ2-7; maybe TRBD1 (6 bases). Per germline, CDR1 SGHRS and CDR2 YFSETQ. V shed 1 base and J shed 7 bases, with 15 bases lying between them. This CDR3 spans 14 amino acids. The full variable domain, in which reference TRBV5-1 and TRBJ2-7 provide the parts outside the CDR3, is KAGVTQTPRYLIKTRGQQVTLSCSPISGHRSVSWYQQTPGQGLQFLFEYFSETQRNKGNFPGRFSGRQFSNSRSEMNVSTLELGDSALYLCASSLSQGAVEQYFGPGTRLTVT.

The CDR3 spells CASSLQWNQPQHF. The CDR3 DNA reads TGTGCCAGCAGCCTACAGTGGAATCAGCCCCAGCATTTT. V and J are TRBV7-2 and TRBJ1-5; D is uncertain. The germline CDR1 and CDR2 sequences are SGHTA and FQGNSA. The V end was cut by 5 bases, the J end by 4 bases, with 9 bases between. The CDR3 loop spans 13 amino acids.

This clonotype was counted a few times. The chain carries TRBV25-1 and TRBJ2-7, with 10 bases that match TRBD2. The CDR3 is 17 amino acids. After removal of 3 bases from V and 1 base from J, the junction contained 9 bases not matched to a gene. Looked up from germline, CDR1 is MGHDK and CDR2 is SYGVNS. This CDR3 is CASSEPLTSGASYEQYF. As DNA, the CDR3 is TGTGCCAGCAGTGAGCCTCTTACTAGCGGGGCGTCCTACGAGCAGTACTTC.

This clonotype was counted a few times. The CDR3 nucleotides read TGTGCCAGCAGCTTAGAAACACTGAACACTGAAGCTTTCTTT. Translation gives CASSLETLNTEAFF. This chain links TRBV7-9 with TRBJ1-1; no reliable D call. CDR1 SEHNR and CDR2 FQNEAQ come from the germline V gene (reference sequence). The V gene lost 1 base and the J gene lost 0 bases, with 6 bases spanning the gap. This CDR3 comprises 14 residues.

The CDR3 bases are TGTGCCAGCAGCCGAGGACTAGCGAACACCGGGGAGCTGTTTTTT. It encodes CASSRGLANTGELFF. J is TRBJ2-2 and V is TRBV5-6, with 7 bases that match TRBD2. The V gene end was trimmed by 4 bases and the J gene end by 0 bases; junction bases not matched to a gene: 3. This CDR3 has 15 residues. Looked up from germline, CDR1 is SGHDT and CDR2 is YYEEEE.